This T cell receptor (beta chain) was recorded in a study of tumor and adjacent non-tumor tissue in lung cancer (dated by TCRdb to the late 2010s). Background on the whole study: Patients with adenocarcinoma (about 12), squamous cell carcinoma (2) and small cell lung cancer (1) were included in the cohort. Ages among the roughly 15 patients ranged from roughly 31 to 76 years, there were 10 men and 5 women, and disease was at TNM stage I to III. Using bulk TCRbeta repertoires from 15 lung cancer patients, the study set lung tumor tissue side by side with matched distant non-tumor lung tissue. TCRbeta CDR3 sequencing was performed on thirty paired specimens, with one tumor sample and one normal lung sample collected per patient. Sequencing produced 100 million to 150 million productive TCRbeta reads in total, an average of about 4 million reads per sample.

This clonotype was found many times. The specificity of this receptor is unknown. No clone much larger than this one lies a single base away; base qualities are absent. Receptor libraries were prepared by multiplex PCR. This sample was sequenced with an Illumina HiSeq 2500. TCRbeta libraries were constructed through three rounds of nested PCR with primers (Table S4) according to protocols adapted from ARM-PCR. Before sequencing, PCR products of 200-500 bp were cut from the gel and purified using the QIAquick gel extraction kit. The original methods were these. Reads were cleaned using Trimmomatic, were merged into complete CDR3 sequences using FLASH, and were assigned to V(D)J germline segments using MiTCR. Clonal diversity was calculated as the inverse Simpson's index using VDJtools. In-frame sequences lacking a premature stop codon were counted as productive reads. Starting from the raw public reads, TCRdb applied fastp trimming at Q25, assembled clones with MiXCR and retained in-frame beta chains. Rows are unified per CDR3 protein, each entry keeping the most common DNA and genes. The V and J calls and clone size come from TCRdb's table, not from the authors' own analysis. This sample lists tens of thousands of distinct CDR3 sequences; around 77% were detected once. Roughly 9% of the sample is in the top ten clones.

The germline V gene gives CDR1 as SGHDN and CDR2 as FVKESK. From the cysteine through the phenylalanine, the CDR3 covers 15 amino acids. Only CDR3 DNA remains: 45 bases, in frame from the first base. Unmatched junction bases come to 1, with V trimmed by 3 bases and J by 7 bases. Paper-wide results and their limitations: TCR diversity (inverse Simpson) was significantly higher in tumor than in normal lung tissue (roughly 430 vs 170, P = 0.0075, Mann-Whitney U test). Because peripheral blood was not sequenced, blood TCRbeta repertoires in the lung cancer patients of the study were not examined. The top 100 clones accounted for a significantly larger cumulative portion of the repertoire in normal lung than in tumor tissue. Neither the sequencing platform nor unique molecular identifiers are mentioned in the methods. With only about 16 patients in the cohort, the authors noted that larger samples and more detailed clinical data are needed. TCR diversity was significantly higher in younger patients, and greater tumor TCR diversity was associated with shorter overall survival and shorter disease-free survival.

RNA was extracted from bulk unsorted tissue and checked for quality with a NanoDrop ND-1000 and an Agilent 2100. The donors were newly diagnosed lung cancer patients admitted for thoracic surgery in China from August to November 2014 who had not received prior chemotherapy. Anyone who had undergone radiotherapy or chemotherapy before, or who had another cancer at the same time, was left out of the study. Pieces of surgical tissue measuring 1-2 cm3 were kept in RNAlater solution and held at -80 degrees C until needed. The TCR was taken from a middle-aged woman with non-small cell lung cancer. The rearranged chain carries TRBV14 and TRBJ2-1; a stretch of 15 junction bases matches TRBD2. The sequenced sample was lung tumor tissue. DNA sequence: TGTGCCAGCAGCCATGGGACTAGCGGGAGGAATGAGCAGTTCTTC. Protein translation: CASSHGTSGRNEQFF. The reference TRBV14 and TRBJ2-1 proteins fill in what lies around the CDR3, so the full variable domain reads EAGVTQFPSHSVIEKGQTVTLRCDPISGHDNLYWYRRVMGKEIKFLLHFVKESKQDESGMPNNRFLAERTGGTYSTLKVQPAELEDSGVYFCASSHGTSGRNEQFFGPGTRLTVL.